The 17 T cell receptor beta chains given below trace back to one sample, sequenced in a study of naive and memory T cell subsets. Two oligonucleotides, mixed equimolar, formed the beta constant-region primer covering TRBC1 and TRBC2. TCRdb used MiXCR to reprocess the UMI-ligation and nested PCR reads, holding one entry per CDR3 protein. The sample carries 130,000 to 150,000 distinct CDR3 sequences, approximately 15% recorded once. Material for sequencing was naive CD4+ T cells from blood. These receptors were obtained from a human donor in good health.

This clonotype has at least ten counts. V usage is TRBV9 and J usage is TRBJ1-2; D uncertain. Trimming took 2 bases from V and 3 from J, leaving 8 bases between them. This CDR3 contains 13 residues. Germline V gene data show CDR1 as SGDLS and CDR2 as YYNGEE. DNA for the CDR3: TGTGCCAGCAGCGTGGACGGGGACTATGGCTACACCTTC. Residues: CASSVDGDYGYTF.

This clonotype came up a few times. V and J are TRBV24-1 and TRBJ2-7, with D maybe TRBD2 (5 bases). The CDR3 runs to 21 residues. Trimming took off 4 bases at V and 6 bases at J, with 36 bases between the two ends. From germline, CDR1 is KGHDR and CDR2 SFDVKD. The CDR3 region is CATSDRRRKVPLFIRDCEQYF. As DNA, the CDR3 is TGTGCCACCAGTGACCGACGCCGAAAGGTCCCCCTGTTTATTCGGGATTGCGAGCAGTACTTC.

The chain joins TRBV7-2 to TRBJ2-3, with 8 bases identical to TRBD2. This CDR3 spans 14 amino acids. CDR1 and CDR2 (germline): SGHTA, FQGNSA. Trimming cost V 5 bases and J 7 bases; bases outside gene matches: 8. The CDR3 DNA is TGTGCCAGCAGCAGATACACTAGCGGTAATACGCAGTATTTT. This encodes CASSRYTSGNTQYF.

This clonotype showed up just a few times. J is TRBJ2-1 and V is TRBV20-1; tentatively, D is TRBD2 (5 bases). This CDR3 has 13 residues. In germline, CDR1 is DFQATT, CDR2 SNEGSKA (reference sequence). V was trimmed by 3 bases and J by 2 bases, leaving 8 bases between them. The CDR3: CSASVSAYNEQFF. CDR3 nucleotides: TGCAGTGCTAGTGTTAGCGCCTACAATGAGCAGTTCTTC.

This clonotype was seen a few times. CDR3 amino acids: CASSLRPGNTEAFF. CDR3 DNA sequence: TGTGCCAGCAGTTTAAGGCCAGGGAACACTGAAGCTTTCTTT. The genes are TRBV12-3 or TRBV12-4 and TRBJ1-1; D not certain. Trimming shortened V by 2 bases and J by 1 base, and 8 bases separated the two germline ends. The CDR3 totals 14 residues.

This clonotype occurred a few times. The chain uses TRBV5-1 and TRBJ2-7, with 10 positions matching TRBD2. The V gene end was trimmed by 0 bases and the J gene end by 6 bases; junction bases not matched to a gene: 6. This CDR3 is built from 15 residues. Germline values: CDR1 SGHRS, CDR2 YFSETQ. CDR3 sequence: CASSLVISGRVEQYF. In DNA form, the CDR3 reads TGCGCCAGCAGCTTGGTAATCAGCGGGAGGGTCGAGCAGTACTTC.

The chain has TRBV20-1 and TRBJ2-1, with 10 bases fitting TRBD2. The junction had 5 bases not matched to a gene; V was cut back by 6 bases and J by 0 bases. Germline V lookup: CDR1 DFQATT, CDR2 SNEGSKA (reference sequence). The CDR3 has 15 amino acids. The chain's CDR3 is CSAEIAGGSYNEQFF. As DNA, the CDR3 is TGCAGTGCAGAAATAGCGGGAGGCTCCTACAATGAGCAGTTCTTC.

This clonotype came up once. V usage is TRBV5-1 and J usage is TRBJ2-3; maybe TRBD2 (5 bases). The germline V gene encodes CDR1 SGHRS and CDR2 YFSETQ. The V gene lost 1 base and the J gene lost 3 bases, with 12 bases spanning the gap. The CDR3 extends over 15 amino acids. DNA for the CDR3: TGCGCCAGCAGCTTGAGCGGTGGGCGGACAGATACGCAGTATTTT. This gives the protein CASSLSGGRTDTQYF.

The chain uses TRBV5-1 and TRBJ1-1, with 9 bases matching TRBD1. J gave up 1 base and V 3 bases, and 10 bases lay outside the gene matches. CDR1 and CDR2 from the germline V gene are SGHRS and YFSETQ. The CDR3 covers 17 residues. CDR3 in amino acids: CASSSTPDRGSNTEAFF. The DNA of the CDR3 is TGCGCCAGCAGCTCCACACCGGACAGGGGTTCGAACACTGAAGCTTTCTTT.

This clonotype has more than one count but fewer than ten. V usage is TRBV7-9 and J usage is TRBJ1-1; weak D call: TRBD1 (6 bases). There are 14 residues in the CDR3. Germline V gives CDR1 SEHNR, CDR2 FQNEAQ (reference sequence). Trimming stripped 5 bases from V and 0 bases from J, with 10 bases between. The CDR3 DNA follows: TGTGCCAGCAGCCAGGGACAATTGAACACTGAAGCTTTCTTT. It translates to CASSQGQLNTEAFF. The full variable domain, its missing parts supplied by reference TRBV7-9 and TRBJ1-1, is DTGVSQNPRHKITKRGQNVTFRCDPISEHNRLYWYRQTLGQGPEFLTYFQNEAQLEKSRLLSDRFSAERPKGSFSTLEIQRTEQGDSAMYLCASSQGQLNTEAFFGQGTRLTVV.

V is TRBV5-8 and J is TRBJ1-1, with D hard to call. Trimming stripped 4 bases from V and 4 bases from J, with 11 bases between. CDR1 and CDR2 from the germline V gene are SGHTS and YDEGEE. The CDR3 runs to 13 residues. CDR3 nucleotide sequence: TGTGCCAGCAGCCCGGTTCCGGGCACTGAAGCTTTCTTT. Translated, it gives CASSPVPGTEAFF.

This clonotype showed up just a few times. This chain joins TRBV5-1 and TRBJ2-7; 10 bases are a match to TRBD1. The germline gives CDR1 SGHRS, CDR2 YFSETQ. The CDR3 consists of 15 residues. V was clipped by 0 bases and J by 6 bases; unmatched bases: 6. The CDR3 bases are TGCGCCAGCAGCTTGGGATTTGACAGGGGGCGCGAGCAGTACTTC. Protein: CASSLGFDRGREQYF.

V and J are TRBV18 and TRBJ2-7; D uncertain. Trimming took 0 bases from V and 3 from J, leaving 9 bases between them. Germline V gene sequence: CDR1 KGHSH, CDR2 LQKENI. The CDR3 extends over 14 amino acids. CDR3 in amino acids: CASSPPSELYEQYF. The CDR3 DNA reads TGTGCCAGCTCACCACCGAGCGAACTCTACGAGCAGTACTTC.

This clonotype came up a few times. V and J are TRBV5-1 and TRBJ2-5; 7 bases map to TRBD1. This CDR3 is 14 amino acids long. Germline values: CDR1 SGHRS, CDR2 YFSETQ. V trimming: 7 bases; J trimming: 4 bases; junction bases outside the gene matches: 10. The CDR3 here is CASSKGGAGETQYF. The CDR3 DNA reads as TGCGCCAGCTCCAAAGGGGGCGCGGGAGAGACCCAGTACTTC.

This clonotype was counted a few times. This chain's CDR3 is CASSQGDNQETQYF. The CDR3 bases are TGCGCCAGCAGCCAAGGGGATAACCAAGAGACCCAGTACTTC. This chain connects TRBV4-1 to TRBJ2-5, with unresolved D. The V end was cut by 1 base, the J end by 0 bases, with 6 bases between. There are 14 residues in the CDR3. The V gene's germline CDR1 is MGHRA and CDR2 YSYEKL.

The chain is built from TRBV4-1 and TRBJ2-2; D possibly corresponds to TRBD1 (5 bases). V was pared by 0 bases and J by 7 bases, with 9 bases between. The V gene's germline CDR1 is MGHRA and CDR2 YSYEKL. The CDR3 has 14 amino acids. CDR3 nucleotide sequence: TGCGCCAGCAGCCAAGATCCAGGGAACGGGGAGCTGTTTTTT. It translates to CASSQDPGNGELFF.

The genes are TRBV7-2 and TRBJ2-1; the D gene could be TRBD1 or TRBD2 (5 bases each). The CDR3 has 15 amino acids. Deletions cut 1 base from V and 9 bases from J, with 16 bases between. From germline, CDR1 is SGHTA and CDR2 FQGNSA. The DNA for the CDR3 is TGTGCCAGCAGCTTAGTCGGCAGGGCGGCGGGTGAGCAGTTCTTC. This gives the protein CASSLVGRAAGEQFF.